The next 14 T cell receptor beta chains were all read from a single sample in a study of synovial regulatory T cells in juvenile arthritis. Profiled with immunoSEQ multiplex PCR; TCRdb holds only in-frame clones, not every one. The sample includes about 9,900 clones. Antigens of these TCRs are unknown. Study results and limitations: TCR diversity was lower in inflammation-associated blood Treg cells than in other blood Treg cells.

Specimen: Treg cells from blood. Documented subset: HLA-DR+ inflammation-associated blood Treg cells. These receptors were collected from a donor younger than 35 with juvenile idiopathic arthritis.

This clone is deemed medium-sized by its frequency. CDR3 amino acids: CASSLGLKETQYF. The V and J genes are TRBV5-6 and TRBJ2-5; TCRdb proposes TRBD2, but this gene call is untestable without DNA. In germline, CDR1 is SGHDT, CDR2 YYEEEE. The CDR3 is made up of 13 amino acids. DNA for this receptor is not on file.

The rearrangement joins TRBV11-2 to TRBJ2-7; without DNA, the TCRdb call of TRBD2 cannot be checked. The CDR3 runs 12 residues. DNA was not recorded. The germline V gene has CDR1 SGHAT and CDR2 FQNNGV. The CDR3 here is CASSLGTREQYF.

The chain uses TRBV4-3 and TRBJ1-6; checking the TCRdb D call of TRBD1 is not possible without DNA. Looked up from germline, CDR1 is LGHNA and CDR2 is YSLEER. The CDR3 extends over 13 amino acids. The DNA is unrecorded. The CDR3 reads CASSQDRGSPLHF.

The chain couples TRBV27 to TRBJ1-4. Germline loops: CDR1 MNHEY, CDR2 SMNVEV (reference sequence). This CDR3 region has 13 residues. The DNA is not on file. CDR3 region: CASSLNGPEKLFF.

The rearrangement joins TRBV13 to TRBJ2-7; TCRdb gives TRBD1 as the D gene, but with no DNA this cannot be confirmed. From germline, CDR1 is PRHDT and CDR2 FYEKMQ (reference sequence). CDR3 size: 16 residues. No DNA sequence is on record. The CDR3 region is CASSLTPTGGSYEQYF.

The J gene is TRBJ1-1, the V gene TRBV7-9; TCRdb's D gene call, TRBD1, goes unchecked for lack of DNA. CDR3 length: 11 residues. No DNA is recorded. CDR1 SEHNR and CDR2 FQNEAQ come from the germline V gene (reference sequence). Here the CDR3 reads CASSPGREAFF.

The chain links TRBV5-3 to TRBJ2-7; TCRdb returns TRBD1, unconfirmable since there is no DNA. TRBV5-3 belongs to the ORF category, with a function that is uncertain. The CDR3 runs 15 residues. No DNA appears here. CDR3 loop: CARSLDRTHSYEQYF.

The chain couples TRBV4-1 to TRBJ2-7; as DNA is missing, the TRBD1 call by TCRdb cannot be tested. The CDR3 is 14 amino acids. The entry carries no DNA sequence. Looked up from germline, CDR1 is MGHRA and CDR2 is YSYEKL. The CDR3: CASSNPGQVWEQYF.

This sequence joins TRBV7-2 and TRBJ2-7; absent DNA, TCRdb's TRBD1 call cannot be checked. Germline values: CDR1 SGHTA, CDR2 FQGNSA. The CDR3 runs 14 residues. A DNA sequence was not provided. The CDR3 loop is CASTIHRVAYEQYF.

The chain has TRBV9 and TRBJ1-2; absent DNA, TCRdb's TRBD1 call cannot be checked. This CDR3 has 16 amino acids. DNA is not recorded here. Germline lookup yields CDR1 SGDLS and CDR2 YYNGEE. CDR3 sequence: CASSVLRGPPDYGYTF. Full variable domain (rest looked up from reference TRBV9 and TRBJ1-2): DSGVTQTPKHLITATGQRVTLRCSPRSGDLSVYWYQQSLDQGLQFLIQYYNGEERAKGNILERFSAQQFPDLHSELNLSSLELGDSALYFCASSVLRGPPDYGYTFGSGTRLTVV.

The chain recombines TRBV4-1 with TRBJ2-7; as DNA is missing, the TRBD1 call by TCRdb cannot be tested. This CDR3 is 14 amino acids long. Only the protein is available. In germline, CDR1 is MGHRA, CDR2 YSYEKL. CDR3 in amino acids: CASSQTGQSYEQYF.

The chain links TRBV4-2 to TRBJ1-1. Germline values: CDR1 LGHNA, CDR2 YNFKEQ. The CDR3 runs 15 residues. The protein alone is recorded here. CDR3 loop: CASSQGTVVNTEAFF.

The rearrangement joins TRBV5-4 to TRBJ2-7; TCRdb's assignment of TRBD1 cannot be checked, as there is no DNA. Germline V CDR1 and CDR2: SGHNT, YYREEE (reference sequence). CDR3 size: 18 residues. No DNA accompanies this entry. CDR3 loop: CASSRAPTGGANSYEQYF. Full variable domain (outside the CDR3, taken from reference TRBV5-4 and TRBJ2-7): ETGVTQSPTHLIKTRGQQVTLRCSSQSGHNTVSWYQQALGQGPQFIFQYYREEENGRGNFPPRFSGLQFPNYSSELNVNALELDDSALYLCASSRAPTGGANSYEQYFGPGTRLTVT.

The chain joins TRBV19 to TRBJ1-1. This CDR3 has 13 residues. No DNA was logged. The germline gives CDR1 LNHDA, CDR2 SQIVND (reference sequence). Here the CDR3 reads CASNAGSGTEAFF.